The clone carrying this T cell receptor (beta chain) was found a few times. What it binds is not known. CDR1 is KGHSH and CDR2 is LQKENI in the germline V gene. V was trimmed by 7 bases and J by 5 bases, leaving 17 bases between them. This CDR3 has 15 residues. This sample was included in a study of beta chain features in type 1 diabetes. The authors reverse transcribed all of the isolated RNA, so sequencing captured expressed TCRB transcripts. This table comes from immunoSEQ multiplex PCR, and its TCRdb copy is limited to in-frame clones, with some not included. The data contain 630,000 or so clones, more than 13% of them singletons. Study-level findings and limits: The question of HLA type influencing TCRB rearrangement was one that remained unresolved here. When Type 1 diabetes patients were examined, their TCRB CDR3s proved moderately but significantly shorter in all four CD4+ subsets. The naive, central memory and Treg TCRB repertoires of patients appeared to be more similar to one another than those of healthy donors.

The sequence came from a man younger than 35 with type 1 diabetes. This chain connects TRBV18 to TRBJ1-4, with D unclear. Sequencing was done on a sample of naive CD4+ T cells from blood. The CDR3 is CASFVRGEPNEKLFF. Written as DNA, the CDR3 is TGTGCCAGCTTCGTCCGAGGAGAGCCGAATGAAAAACTGTTTTTT.